A selection of T cell receptor beta chains follows, all from one sample in a study of blood T cell repertoires in COVID-19. TCRdb's table, derived via immunoSEQ multiplex PCR, lists solely in-frame clones and lacks some. The profile shows about 170,000 clones, about 80% of them singletons. The sequencing input was peripheral blood. All receptors derive from a woman in her thirties or forties with COVID-19, enrolled during active disease. The CDR3 runs from the conserved cysteine through the conserved F or W. Each record gives: D gene, V gene, J gene, clone size, CDR3 protein, CDR3 DNA. The D gene is left open where the match is weak. Size is omitted from some rows. Given values are once, few, many or a class for expanded clones.

.	TRBV7-9	TRBJ2-7	.	CASSPDSALKEQYF	TGTGCCAGCAGCCCCGACTCAGCTCTGAAGGAGCAGTACTTC
TRBD1	TRBV7-7	TRBJ2-5	.	CASSFTRDRGQETQYF	TGTGCTAGCAGCTTTACTCGGGACAGGGGACAAGAGACCCAGTACTTC
TRBD2	TRBV7-6	TRBJ2-1	.	CASSSGLAGDNEQFF	TGTGCCAGCAGCAGTGGACTAGCGGGAGACAATGAGCAGTTCTTC
.	TRBV2	TRBJ1-2	.	CASSGALYYGYTF	TGTGCCAGCAGTGGGGCATTATACTATGGCTACACCTTC
TRBD1	TRBV4-2	TRBJ1-5	many	CASSQDGQGNQPQHF	TGTGCCAGCAGCCAAGATGGACAGGGCAATCAGCCCCAGCATTTT
.	TRBV11-2	TRBJ2-5	.	CASSTTIMTGTQYF	TGTGCCAGCAGCACGACCATAATGACGGGGACCCAGTACTTC
TRBD1	TRBV30	TRBJ2-1	.	CAWALGQSSYNEQFF	TGTGCCTGGGCCCTGGGACAGAGCTCCTACAATGAGCAGTTCTTC
.	TRBV12-2	TRBJ1-5	.	CASRLESVPQHF	TGTGCAAGTCGCTTAGAATCCGTCCCCCAGCATTTT
.	TRBV3-1/TRBV3-2	TRBJ2-5	.	CASSLRSRGETQYF	TGTGCCAGCAGCCTAAGATCGCGGGGCGAGACCCAGTACTTC
.	TRBV7-8	TRBJ2-1	.	CASSLSSTYNEQFF	TGTGCCAGCAGCTTATCTAGCACCTACAATGAGCAGTTCTTC
.	TRBV19	TRBJ2-7	few	CASSMGGRATYEQYF	TGTGCCAGTAGTATGGGTGGGAGAGCGACCTACGAGCAGTACTTC
.	TRBV19	TRBJ1-3	.	CASSFSSVRGNTIYF	TGTGCCAGTAGTTTTTCGTCCGTTAGAGGAAACACCATATATTTT
TRBD1	TRBV11-3	TRBJ2-3	.	CASSLTGAGTDTQYF	TGTGCCAGCAGCCTAACAGGGGCCGGCACAGATACGCAGTATTTT
TRBD1	TRBV6-5	TRBJ1-1	.	CASRPTGGPEAFF	TGTGCCAGCAGGCCAACAGGGGGCCCTGAAGCTTTCTTT
TRBD1	TRBV5-6	TRBJ2-5	.	CASSSKTGVQETQYF	TGTGCCAGCAGCTCCAAGACAGGGGTCCAAGAGACCCAGTACTTC
TRBD2	TRBV5-5	TRBJ2-1	.	CASSLGAGDYNEQFF	TGTGCCAGCAGCTTGGGTGCGGGAGATTACAATGAGCAGTTCTTC
.	TRBV12-3/TRBV12-4	TRBJ2-2	.	CASSPEGGAAFF	TGTGCCAGCAGTCCGGAGGGCGGGGCGGCGTTTTTT
TRBD1	TRBV3-1/TRBV3-2	TRBJ1-5	few	CASSQEGQAGQPQHF	TGTGCCAGCAGCCAAGAGGGACAGGCGGGGCAGCCCCAGCATTTT
.	TRBV9	TRBJ1-4	.	CASSVETDEKLFF	TGTGCCAGCAGCGTAGAAACAGATGAAAAACTGTTTTTT
.	TRBV30	TRBJ1-5	.	CAWGRGVDQPQHF	TGTGCCTGGGGCCGGGGGGTGGATCAGCCCCAGCATTTT
TRBD2	TRBV11-1	TRBJ2-3	once	CASSFTSGRADTQYF	TGTGCCAGCAGCTTTACTAGCGGGAGGGCGGATACGCAGTATTTT
.	TRBV28	TRBJ2-1	.	CASSFFGSSYNEQFF	TGTGCCAGCAGTTTCTTCGGGAGCTCCTACAATGAGCAGTTCTTC
.	TRBV2	TRBJ2-7	.	CASARGISYEQYF	TGTGCCAGCGCCAGAGGGATCTCCTACGAGCAGTACTTC
.	TRBV3-1/TRBV3-2	TRBJ2-3	.	CASSQSLGVGSSTDTQYF	TGTGCCAGCAGCCAAAGTTTAGGGGTTGGTTCTAGCACAGATACGCAGTATTTT
.	TRBV3-1/TRBV3-2	TRBJ2-5	.	CASSQVSGAETQYF	TGTGCCAGCAGCCAAGTAAGCGGTGCAGAGACCCAGTACTTC
TRBD1	TRBV15	TRBJ1-5	.	CATSVERQGLPHF	TGTGCCACCAGCGTCGAACGACAGGGCCTCCCGCATTTT
.	TRBV21-1	TRBJ2-7	.	CASSKKVAGEELGSYEQYF	TGTGCCAGCAGCAAAAAAGTAGCGGGAGAAGAACTGGGCTCCTACGAGCAGTACTTC
.	TRBV28	TRBJ1-6	.	CASSLVLANSPLHF	TGTGCCAGCAGTTTGGTGCTAGCCAATTCACCCCTCCACTTT
TRBD1	TRBV18	TRBJ2-7	.	CASSDQGTGDPYEQYF	TGTGCCAGCTCGGACCAGGGGACAGGGGACCCCTACGAGCAGTACTTC
.	TRBV18	TRBJ2-1	once	CASSRDYGGNEQFF	TGTGCCAGCTCCCGGGATTACGGTGGGAATGAGCAGTTCTTC
.	TRBV2	TRBJ2-3	once	CASSEGGLSTDTQYF	TGTGCCAGCAGTGAGGGCGGGCTTAGCACAGATACGCAGTATTTT
TRBD2	TRBV5-4	TRBJ2-1	.	CASRNGLAHNEQFF	TGTGCCAGCAGAAACGGACTAGCGCACAATGAGCAGTTCTTC
.	TRBV2	TRBJ1-6	.	CASTPGHLNSPLHF	TGTGCCAGCACCCCGGGACACCTTAATTCACCCCTCCACTTT
TRBD1	TRBV7-9	TRBJ2-2	.	CASSLAGTERELFF	TGTGCCAGCAGCCTAGCCGGGACAGAGAGGGAGCTGTTTTTT
.	TRBV18	TRBJ2-6	.	CASSPLANSGANVLTF	TGTGCCAGCTCACCACTCGCTAACTCTGGGGCCAACGTCCTGACTTTC